This is a list of T cell receptor beta chains from one sample in a study of OX40 agonist ivuxolimab in advanced cancers. Profiling relied on immunoSEQ multiplex PCR, and the TCRdb table lists in-frame clones only, not all of them. The sample includes under 8,000 clones, about four fifths of them seen just once. The starting material was CD4+ or CD8+ T cells sorted from blood, obtained in a trial of the OX40 agonist ivuxolimab. The receptors here all came from an adult with an advanced solid tumor such as melanoma, head and neck, liver or kidney cancer. The CDR3 runs from the conserved cysteine through the conserved F or W. The order of the fields is J gene, D gene, V gene, clone size, CDR3 DNA, CDR3 protein. D genes are given only for firm matches. Rows may omit the clone size; those that give it use once, few, many or a size class.

TRBJ2-2 . TRBV19 once TGTGCCAGTTCTGAGGGTACCGGGGAGCTGTTTTTT CASSEGTGELFF
TRBJ1-6 TRBD1 TRBV11-1 . TGTGCCAGCAGCTTAGTGGGACAGGGGGCGTCCCTCGATTCACCCCTCCACTTT CASSLVGQGASLDSPLHF
TRBJ2-6 . TRBV30 . TGTGCCTGGGAAAGCTCTGGGGCCAACGTCCTGACTTTC CAWESSGANVLTF
TRBJ1-2 TRBD1 TRBV5-8 . TGTGCCAGCAGCGTCCGGGACAGGCCTAACTATGGCTACACCTTC CASSVRDRPNYGYTF
TRBJ2-7 . TRBV27 once TGTGCCAGCAGTTCCCCTTCAGACTACGAGCAGTACTTC CASSSPSDYEQYF
TRBJ2-3 . TRBV7-2 . TGTGCCAGCAGCTTAAGGGGGGGGGCGGGCCACACGCAGTATTTT CASSLRGGAGHTQYF
TRBJ2-7 . TRBV11-2 . TGTGCCAGCAGCTTAGAAGTTAGCGGAAGCTCCTACGAGCAGTACTTC CASSLEVSGSSYEQYF
TRBJ2-1 . TRBV9 . TGTGCCAGCAGCCCCAGGGGATCCTCCGCCCTCAATGAGCAGTTCTTC CASSPRGSSALNEQFF
TRBJ2-1 . TRBV5-8 . TGTGCCAGCAGCTTGTCAGGGAACCACAATGAGCAGTTCTTC CASSLSGNHNEQFF
TRBJ2-5 . TRBV25-1 . TGTGCCAGCAGTGAATGGGGCAGGGATGGGGGTGAGGAGACCCAGTACTTC CASSEWGRDGGEETQYF
TRBJ1-4 . TRBV7-9 . TGTGCCAGCAGCTTAGAGGGCAACCTTCTTGAAAAACTGTTTTTT CASSLEGNLLEKLFF
TRBJ2-3 TRBD2 TRBV13 . TGTGCCAGCAGTTGGTCGGCGGGGGAGACTACAAGCACAGATACGCAGTATTTT CASSWSAGETTSTDTQYF
TRBJ1-6 . TRBV15 few TGTGCCACCAGCAGCCTTATGAGGGATTCACCCCTCCACTTT CATSSLMRDSPLHF
TRBJ2-5 . TRBV7-6 . TGTGCCAGCAGCTTAGGGACTTTTCAAGAGACCCAGTACTTC CASSLGTFQETQYF
TRBJ2-3 . TRBV5-6 . TGTGCCAGCAGCTTTATGGCCGGCCCAGATACGCAGTATTTT CASSFMAGPDTQYF
TRBJ2-7 TRBD2 TRBV27 . TGTGCCAGCAGTTTATCGGCGGGGGGCCCCTACGAGCAGTACTTC CASSLSAGGPYEQYF
TRBJ1-1 . TRBV7-9 . TGTGCCAGCAGCCCCGGAGGTACTGAAGCTTTCTTT CASSPGGTEAFF
TRBJ2-6 . TRBV19 . TGTGCCAGTAGTAAAGGGTACGGGGCCAACGTCCCGACTTTC CASSKGYGANVPTF
TRBJ2-3 . TRBV13 few TGTGCCAGCAGCTTACCGGTAGCGGGCACAGATACGCAGTATTTT CASSLPVAGTDTQYF
TRBJ2-1 TRBD2 TRBV11-3 . TGTGCCAGCAGCCCCGGGGGGGGGAATGAGCAGTTCTTC CASSPGGGNEQFF
TRBJ2-1 TRBD1 TRBV7-6 . TGTGCCGGGACGACAGGGGCCCTCAATGAGCAGTTCTTC CAGTTGALNEQFF
TRBJ2-5 . TRBV11-2 . TGTGCCAGCAGCTTAGGGCTGACAAAGACCCGTGGGGAGACCCAGTACTTC CASSLGLTKTRGETQYF
TRBJ1-5 . TRBV15 . TGTGCCATCCGGGGCAGAGATAGCAATCAGCCCCAGCATTTT CAIRGRDSNQPQHF
TRBJ2-7 . TRBV30 . TGTGCCTGGAGTTCTACAGGTTCCGAGCAGTACTTC CAWSSTGSEQYF
TRBJ2-3 TRBD2 TRBV9 . TGTGCCAGCAGCCTCCCCTCTACTAGCGGGAGTTACACAGATACGCAGTATTTT CASSLPSTSGSYTDTQYF
TRBJ2-1 TRBD1 TRBV7-9 . TGTGCCAGCAGCCAACAGGGGGCGAAGGAAAATGAGCAGTTCTTC CASSQQGAKENEQFF
TRBJ2-2 . TRBV14 . TGTGCCAGCCAAGAAGCGAACACCGGGGAGCTGTTTTTT CASQEANTGELFF
TRBJ2-1 . TRBV11-2 once TGTGCCAGCAGCTACGAGAATGTGAATGAGCAGTTCTTC CASSYENVNEQFF
TRBJ2-7 . TRBV4-1 . TGCGCCAGCAGCCAAGGAGTCGAGGTCTACGAGCAGTACTTC CASSQGVEVYEQYF
TRBJ2-7 . TRBV6-6 . TGTGCCAGCAGTTACTCGATCGGAGGATACGAGCAGTACTTC CASSYSIGGYEQYF
TRBJ2-7 TRBD1 TRBV15 . TGTGCCACCAGCGTAGTACCCGACAGGGACGAGCAGTACTTC CATSVVPDRDEQYF
TRBJ1-2 . TRBV9 . TGTGCCAGCAGCGCGACGGAGTATGGCTACACCTTC CASSATEYGYTF
TRBJ2-5 . TRBV5-1 . TGCGCCAGCAGCTTGGAAACGGGATGGGAGACCCAGTACTTC CASSLETGWETQYF
TRBJ2-7 . TRBV29-1 . TGCAGCGTTGTACCAGGGAACGAGCAGTACTTC CSVVPGNEQYF
TRBJ2-3 . TRBV28 once TGTGCCAGCAGCCCCGGCCTGGCGCAGTATTTT CASSPGLAQYF
TRBJ1-1 TRBD1 TRBV10-2 . TGCGCCAGCTTAGAGACGACAGGGGGTGACACTGAAGCTTTCTTT CASLETTGGDTEAFF
TRBJ2-2 TRBD2 TRBV7-6 . TGTGCCAGCAGGCCCCCTCCGGGACTACAATCGAACACCGGGGAGCTGTTTTTT CASRPPPGLQSNTGELFF
TRBJ2-4 . TRBV5-1 . TGCGCCAGCAGCTTACACGACGCTATATCGGACATTCAGTACTTC CASSLHDAISDIQYF
TRBJ1-1 TRBD1 TRBV13 . TGTGCCTCGCTGGGACAGCCGAACACTGAAGCTTTCTTT CASLGQPNTEAFF
TRBJ1-2 TRBD1 TRBV2 . TGTGCCAGCACTTGGGACAGAGGGAACTATGGCTACACCTTC CASTWDRGNYGYTF
TRBJ2-1 TRBD2 TRBV2 . TGTGCCAGCCTGGGACTAGCGGGAGGATATAGGTATGAGCAGTTCTTC CASLGLAGGYRYEQFF
TRBJ1-2 . TRBV19 . TGTGCCAGTAGTTTAAGTCTCGGGGCGGCTAACTATGGCTACACCTTC CASSLSLGAANYGYTF
TRBJ2-3 . TRBV5-6 . TGTGCCAGCAGCTTGGCACCAGATACGCAGTATTTT CASSLAPDTQYF
TRBJ1-1 . TRBV7-9 . TGTGCCAGCAGCTTAGTGATCCAGGGCTTGGGCACTGAAGCTTTCTTT CASSLVIQGLGTEAFF
TRBJ2-7 . TRBV19 . TGTGCCAGTAGTAACACAGCCAGTTACGAGCAGTACTTC CASSNTASYEQYF
TRBJ2-1 TRBD2 TRBV9 . TGTGCCAGCAGCGTGACTAGCGGGGGGGCTTATGAGCAGTTCTTC CASSVTSGGAYEQFF
TRBJ2-2 TRBD2 TRBV9 . TGTGCCAGCAGCGTTATTAGCGGGGGGGAAAACACCGGGGAGCTGTTTTTT CASSVISGGENTGELFF
TRBJ2-3 TRBD1 TRBV5-1 once TGCGCCAGCAGCTTAATGGGACAGGAGACAGATACGCAGTATTTT CASSLMGQETDTQYF
TRBJ2-7 . TRBV30 . TGTGCGCAGGGACAACATAATTCCGAGCAGTACTTC CAQGQHNSEQYF
TRBJ2-7 TRBD1 TRBV7-8 . TGTGCCAGCAGCCCGGACAGGGGTGAGCAGTACTTC CASSPDRGEQYF
TRBJ1-1 TRBD1 TRBV27 once TGTGCCAGCAGTTTATCGGCAGGGGGCAACACTGAAGCTTTCTTT CASSLSAGGNTEAFF
TRBJ1-4 . TRBV30 . TGTGCCTGGATGAGGTGGGATCAAAAACTGTTTTTT CAWMRWDQKLFF
TRBJ2-2 TRBD1 TRBV4-1 once TGCGCGAGCAGGGGGCCGAACACCGGGGAGCTGTTTTTT CASRGPNTGELFF
TRBJ2-5 . TRBV30 medium-sized TGTGCCTGGAGTGGTAGTTGGGGGCAGCGGGAGACCCAGTACTTC CAWSGSWGQRETQYF